The 20 T cell receptor beta chains listed next were all sequenced from one sample in a study of T cells in Graves' hyperthyroidism and ophthalmopathy. It was RNA transcripts that yielded the amplified TCR beta CDR3 regions. Researchers ran a first-round RT-PCR on the TCR CDR3 using the HTBI primer set. TCRdb itself ran the multiplex PCR reads through MiXCR, one entry per CDR3 protein. The repertoire consists of nearly 600,000 distinct CDR3 sequences, with around 14% occurring once and the leading ten covering around 7%. The sample was blood. These receptors came from a woman aged 18-29 years with Graves' ophthalmopathy.

There are a few counts of this clonotype. This chain connects TRBV5-1 to TRBJ1-1; D call uncertain. This CDR3 spans 16 amino acids. Trimming took off 4 bases at V and 0 bases at J, with 16 bases between the two ends. Germline V gives CDR1 SGHRS, CDR2 YFSETQ. The CDR3 coding sequence is TGCGCCAGCAGCCCCCCCGAGGGAGTCATGAACACTGAAGCTTTCTTT. Protein: CASSPPEGVMNTEAFF.

This clonotype was seen many times. The V gene is TRBV12-3 or TRBV12-4, the J gene TRBJ2-1; 7 bases agree with TRBD1. J lost 7 bases, V lost 3 bases, and 9 bases had no gene match. The CDR3 contains 15 residues. CDR3 region: CASSFAEQGRNEQFF. The CDR3 DNA reads TGTGCCAGCAGTTTTGCCGAACAGGGGAGAAATGAGCAGTTCTTC.

This clonotype was seen many times. J is TRBJ1-2 and V is TRBV7-2; TRBD1 agrees at 10 bases. V shed 3 bases and J 8 bases; nucleotides not matched to a gene: 9. CDR1 SGHTA and CDR2 FQGNSA come from the germline V gene. CDR3 length: 15 residues. CDR3 sequence: CASSFTRDRGEGYTF. The CDR3 DNA reads as TGTGCCAGCAGCTTTACCCGGGACAGGGGAGAGGGCTACACCTTC.

In regard to this clonotype: A much more abundant neighbour one base away suggests this may be a read error. The chain uses TRBV27 and TRBJ2-1, with 8 bases that match TRBD1. The CDR3 spans 15 residues. Germline values: CDR1 MNHEY, CDR2 SMNVEV (reference sequence). V dropped 3 bases and J dropped 0; count of bases not matched to a gene: 1. CDR3 in DNA: TGTGCCAGCAGTTTCGGACAGGGCTCCTACAATGAGCAGTTCTTC. Its protein is CASSFGQGSYNEQFF.

This clonotype was seen repeatedly, ten times or more. The chain carries TRBV28 and TRBJ2-5; 9 nucleotides agree with TRBD1. Germline V lookup: CDR1 MDHEN, CDR2 SYDVKM. This CDR3 has 14 amino acids. Trimming at V came to 6 bases and at J to 6 bases, leaving 8 bases not matched to a gene. CDR3 in amino acids: CASRRQGDRKTQYF. As DNA, the CDR3 is TGTGCCAGCAGAAGACAGGGGGATCGGAAGACCCAGTACTTC.

This clonotype was detected ten times or more. This chain uses TRBV28 with TRBJ1-5; 7 nucleotides align to TRBD1. Trimming cost V 5 bases and J 5 bases; bases outside gene matches: 9. Germline V gene lookup returns CDR1 MDHEN and CDR2 SYDVKM. The CDR3 is 15 residues long. The CDR3 coding sequence is TGTGCCAGCAGTGTGACAGGGCTGGGTGATCAGCCCCAGCATTTT. Its translation: CASSVTGLGDQPQHF.

This chain's CDR3 is CASSVVPSGTQTQYF. CDR3 nucleotides: TGTGCCAGCAGCGTCGTCCCTAGCGGGACCCAGACCCAGTACTTC. V and J are TRBV9 and TRBJ2-5; TRBD2 matches 9 bases. The V and J ends lost 2 bases and 6 bases, in that order; junction bases with no gene match: 8. The CDR3 is 15 residues long. Germline CDR1 SGDLS, CDR2 YYNGEE.

This clonotype was detected a few times. The J gene is TRBJ2-2, the V gene TRBV7-2; TRBD2 is a possible D gene (5 bases). There are 14 residues in the CDR3. The V gene's germline CDR1 is SGHTA and CDR2 FQGNSA. V lost 5 bases and J lost 5, with 12 bases in between. The CDR3 coding sequence is TGTGCCAGCAGCGGTCGAGGGCAGACCGGGGAGCTGTTTTTT. This encodes CASSGRGQTGELFF.

This clonotype was seen a few times. The chain employs TRBV2 and TRBJ2-7, with TRBD2 identical over 13 bases. This CDR3 contains 16 residues. Germline CDR1 reads SNHLY; CDR2 reads FYNNEI. Trimming cost V 7 bases and J 3 bases; bases outside gene matches: 9. CDR3 in DNA: TGTGCCAGCACGGGACTAGCGGGAATTACAGTCTACGAGCAGTACTTC. Its translation: CASTGLAGITVYEQYF.

J is TRBJ2-7 and V is TRBV10-3, with 7 positions matching TRBD2. Germline V gene data show CDR1 as ENHRY and CDR2 as SYGVKD. The length of the CDR3 is 13 residues. The junction had 6 bases not matched to a gene; V was cut back by 7 bases and J by 3 bases. The CDR3: CAIKGGRGYEQYF. The CDR3, as DNA: TGTGCCATCAAGGGCGGGAGAGGCTACGAGCAGTACTTC.

This clonotype was counted many times. The chain links TRBV5-6 to TRBJ2-1, with 9 bases identical to TRBD2. The V gene's germline CDR1 is SGHDT and CDR2 YYEEEE. The CDR3 loop spans 15 amino acids. The junction had 4 bases not matched to a gene; V was cut back by 5 bases and J by 1 base. This chain's CDR3 is CASSLAGASYNEQFF. The CDR3 nucleotides read TGTGCCAGCAGTTTAGCGGGAGCGTCCTACAATGAGCAGTTCTTC.

There are many counts of this clonotype. The DNA of the CDR3 is TGTGCCAGCAGCTTATTCCCAGGCGTATACGAGCAGTACTTC. It yields the protein CASSLFPGVYEQYF. This chain connects TRBV7-3 to TRBJ2-7, with D uncertain. The CDR3 is 14 amino acids. Germline V gene data show CDR1 as SGHTA and CDR2 as FQGTGA. V lost 2 bases and J lost 4, with 12 bases in between.

This rearrangement joins TRBV6-1 to TRBJ2-7, with TRBD1 matching over 7 bases. V gave up 3 bases and J gave up 2 bases; unmatched junction bases: 4. This CDR3 contains 14 residues. CDR1 MNHNS and CDR2 SASEGT come from the germline V gene. This CDR3 is CASSDRGLPYEQYF. CDR3 DNA sequence: TGTGCCAGCAGTGACAGGGGGTTGCCCTACGAGCAGTACTTC.

This clonotype occurred a few times. V gene TRBV7-6 combines with J gene TRBJ2-7, with D perhaps TRBD1 or TRBD2 (5 bases each). V was pared by 5 bases and J by 0 bases, with 20 bases between. The germline CDR1 and CDR2 sequences are SGHVS and FNYEAQ. The CDR3 totals 17 residues. DNA of the CDR3: TGTGCCAGCAGCCCTAGGTTGCTGGGGGTCCCCTCCTACGAGCAGTACTTC. It yields the protein CASSPRLLGVPSYEQYF.

This clonotype showed up many times. This chain links TRBV9 with TRBJ2-7, with 7 positions matching TRBD2. CDR3 size: 15 residues. Germline V gene sequence: CDR1 SGDLS, CDR2 YYNGEE. With 3 bases clipped from V and 7 bases from J, the junction kept 13 bases outside the gene matches. CDR3: CASSASPSGHGEQYF. The CDR3 DNA follows: TGTGCCAGCAGCGCCTCTCCTAGCGGACATGGGGAGCAGTACTTC.

This clonotype was detected many times. V and J are TRBV19 and TRBJ2-7; TRBD2 agrees at 11 bases. There are 15 residues in the CDR3. Unmatched junction bases numbered 7, after V lost 5 bases and J lost 4 bases. Germline V gene data show CDR1 as LNHDA and CDR2 as SQIVND (reference sequence). The CDR3 nucleotides read TGTGCCAGTAGTTCCCTAGCGGGAGGAGCGTACGAGCAGTACTTC. This sequence encodes CASSSLAGGAYEQYF.

This clonotype was detected many times. The V call is TRBV12-3 or TRBV12-4, the J call TRBJ2-1; no clear D gene. The CDR3 runs to 16 residues. V was pared by 2 bases and J by 2 bases, with 13 bases between. CDR3 in amino acids: CASSLRASAPYNEQFF. In DNA, the CDR3 is TGTGCCAGCAGTTTAAGAGCGTCTGCCCCCTACAATGAGCAGTTCTTC.

This clonotype was detected ten times or more. The chain uses TRBV20-1 and TRBJ2-7; D ambiguous. V was shortened by 2 bases and J by 0 bases, with 11 bases between the two germline ends. Germline values: CDR1 DFQATT, CDR2 SNEGSKA (reference sequence). The CDR3 is 14 residues long. CDR3 nucleotide sequence: TGCAGTGCTAGAAGTCAGCTGACCTCCTACGAGCAGTACTTC. It translates to CSARSQLTSYEQYF.

This clonotype was seen at least ten times. The V and J genes are TRBV6-1 and TRBJ2-1, with TRBD2 identical over 14 bases. Unmatched junction bases numbered 8, after V lost 6 bases and J lost 4 bases. CDR1 and CDR2 (germline): MNHNS, SASEGT. The CDR3 has 17 residues. CDR3 in amino acids: CASRGTSGRNPYNEQFF. CDR3 sequence (DNA): TGTGCCAGCAGGGGGACTAGCGGGAGAAACCCATACAATGAGCAGTTCTTC.

This clonotype was detected many times. V usage is TRBV18 and J usage is TRBJ2-1; 7 positions match TRBD2. Germline V gene data show CDR1 as KGHSH and CDR2 as LQKENI. The CDR3 runs 16 residues. V lost 8 bases to trimming and J lost 2 bases; unmatched junction nucleotides: 12. In DNA form, the CDR3 reads TGTGCCAGCGTCCCGCTGGCAGCGGGAACCTACAATGAGCAGTTCTTC. It translates to CASVPLAAGTYNEQFF.